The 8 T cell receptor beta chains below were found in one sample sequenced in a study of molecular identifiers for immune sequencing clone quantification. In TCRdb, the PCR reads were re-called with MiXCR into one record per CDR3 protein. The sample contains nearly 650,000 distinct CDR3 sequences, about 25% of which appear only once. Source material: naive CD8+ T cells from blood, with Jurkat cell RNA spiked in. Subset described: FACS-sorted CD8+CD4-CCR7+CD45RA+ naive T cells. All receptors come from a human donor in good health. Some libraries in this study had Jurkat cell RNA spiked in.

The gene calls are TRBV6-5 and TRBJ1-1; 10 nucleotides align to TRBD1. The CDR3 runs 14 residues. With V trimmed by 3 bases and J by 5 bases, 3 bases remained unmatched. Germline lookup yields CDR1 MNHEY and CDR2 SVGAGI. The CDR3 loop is CASSYWTGGTEAFF. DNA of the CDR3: TGTGCCAGCAGTTATTGGACAGGGGGGACTGAAGCTTTCTTT.

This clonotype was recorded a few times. CDR3 region: CASSEGGGANVLTF. CDR3 nucleotides: TGTGCCAGCAGTGAGGGTGGTGGGGCCAACGTCCTGACTTTC. The gene calls are TRBV2 and TRBJ2-6; D is unresolved. Per the germline V gene, CDR1 is SNHLY and CDR2 is FYNNEI. Trimming cost V 3 bases and J 3 bases, with 6 bases left between them. The CDR3 contains 14 residues.

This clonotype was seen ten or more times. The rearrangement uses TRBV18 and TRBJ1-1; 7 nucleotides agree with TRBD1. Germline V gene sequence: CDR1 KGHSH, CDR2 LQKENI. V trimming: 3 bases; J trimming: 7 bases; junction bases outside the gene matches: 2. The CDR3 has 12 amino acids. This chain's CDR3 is CASSPGQLEAFF. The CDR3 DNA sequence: TGTGCCAGCTCACCGGGACAGCTTGAAGCTTTCTTT.

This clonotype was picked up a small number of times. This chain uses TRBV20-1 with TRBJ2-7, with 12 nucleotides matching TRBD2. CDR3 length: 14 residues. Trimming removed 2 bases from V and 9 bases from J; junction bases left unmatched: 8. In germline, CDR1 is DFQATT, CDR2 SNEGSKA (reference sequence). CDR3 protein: CSARRTSGIDWQYF. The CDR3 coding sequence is TGCAGTGCTAGACGGACTAGCGGGATCGATTGGCAGTACTTC.

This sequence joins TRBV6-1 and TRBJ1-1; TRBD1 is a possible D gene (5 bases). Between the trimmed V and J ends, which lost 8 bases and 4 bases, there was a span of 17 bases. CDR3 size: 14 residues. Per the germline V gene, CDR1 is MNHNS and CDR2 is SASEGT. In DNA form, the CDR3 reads TGTGCCAGCGCCCTACCGGGTACAGGCACTGAAGCTTTCTTT. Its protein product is CASALPGTGTEAFF.

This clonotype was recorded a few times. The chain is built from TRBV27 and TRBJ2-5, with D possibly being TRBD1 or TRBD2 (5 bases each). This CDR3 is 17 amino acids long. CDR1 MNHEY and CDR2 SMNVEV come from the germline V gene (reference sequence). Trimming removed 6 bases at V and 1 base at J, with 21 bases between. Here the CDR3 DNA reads TGTGCCAGCAGCCCCGGGGTCGGGGCTAGCAGCCAAGAGACCCAGTACTTC. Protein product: CASSPGVGASSQETQYF.

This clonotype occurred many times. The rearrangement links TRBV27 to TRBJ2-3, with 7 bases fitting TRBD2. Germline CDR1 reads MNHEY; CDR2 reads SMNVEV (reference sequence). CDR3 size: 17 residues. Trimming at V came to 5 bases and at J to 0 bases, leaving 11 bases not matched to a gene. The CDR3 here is CASSPPRGVSSTDTQYF. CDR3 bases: TGTGCCAGCAGTCCCCCCCGGGGGGTCAGTAGCACAGATACGCAGTATTTT.

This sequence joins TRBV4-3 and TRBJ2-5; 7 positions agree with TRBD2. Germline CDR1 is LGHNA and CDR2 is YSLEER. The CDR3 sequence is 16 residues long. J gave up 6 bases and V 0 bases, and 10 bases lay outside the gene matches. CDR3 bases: TGCGCCAGCAGCCAAGATCGGGAGGTAGGGCTCCAGACCCAGTACTTC. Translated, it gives CASSQDREVGLQTQYF.